The 27 T cell receptor beta chains below were found in one sample sequenced in a study of blood T cell repertoires in COVID-19. The data were produced by immunoSEQ multiplex PCR, yet TCRdb's version contains in-frame clones alone and is incomplete. The data contain a few hundred thousand clones, 85% to 90% of them singletons. The sample taken for sequencing was peripheral blood. These receptors all stem from a woman aged 50 to 60 with COVID-19, enrolled during active disease.

The V call is TRBV5-1, the J call TRBJ1-1, with TRBD1 matching over 7 bases. Germline lookup yields CDR1 SGHRS and CDR2 YFSETQ. V gave up 4 bases and J gave up 8 bases; unmatched junction bases: 11. This CDR3 contains 14 residues. The CDR3 coding sequence is TGCGCCAGCAGCGGAGGGGACAGTCAAGACGAAGCTTTCTTT. It encodes CASSGGDSQDEAFF.

The V call is TRBV5-1, the J call TRBJ2-2, with 12 bases lining up with TRBD2. The trim removed 4 bases at V and 6 bases at J, leaving 4 bases unmatched. From germline, CDR1 is SGHRS and CDR2 YFSETQ. The CDR3 runs 15 residues. The CDR3 loop is CASSRLAGDPGELFF. CDR3 nucleotides: TGCGCCAGCAGCCGACTAGCGGGAGATCCCGGGGAGCTGTTTTTT.

This chain uses TRBV7-2 with TRBJ2-7; 9 positions agree with TRBD2. V lost 5 bases to trimming and J lost 1 base; unmatched junction nucleotides: 9. The germline V gene has CDR1 SGHTA and CDR2 FQGNSA. The CDR3 loop spans 16 amino acids. CDR3 sequence (DNA): TGTGCCAGCAGCCCTCGTAGCGGGAGTCTTTCCTACGAGCAGTACTTC. The encoded protein is CASSPRSGSLSYEQYF.

The gene calls are TRBV5-5 and TRBJ2-1; D not resolved. V was cut by 2 bases and J by 6 bases, with 9 bases left in between. Germline CDR1 SGHKS, CDR2 YYEKEE (reference sequence). The CDR3 is 13 amino acids. CDR3 protein: CASSFPGLNEQFF. The CDR3 nucleotides are TGTGCCAGCAGCTTCCCAGGCCTCAATGAGCAGTTCTTC.

A few counts support this clone. The chain joins TRBV7-2 to TRBJ2-5, with TRBD1 as a possible D gene (5 bases). This CDR3 spans 15 amino acids. The germline V and J ends were trimmed by 7 bases and 7 bases, with 22 bases remaining between them. Germline CDR1 reads SGHTA; CDR2 reads FQGNSA. CDR3 amino acids: CASTLGQPSQGTQYF. The DNA of the CDR3 is TGTGCCAGCACCCTCGGGCAGCCATCGCAGGGGACCCAGTACTTC.

The gene calls are TRBV6-5 and TRBJ1-5, with 11 positions matching TRBD1. Germline V lookup: CDR1 MNHEY, CDR2 SVGAGI. The CDR3 runs to 15 residues. Losses at the gene ends were 7 bases for V and 7 bases for J; bases not matched to a gene: 9. The CDR3 reads CASNPSGTGGQPQHF. Written as DNA, the CDR3 is TGTGCCAGCAACCCCTCCGGGACAGGGGGACAGCCCCAGCATTTT.

The chain joins TRBV10-3 to TRBJ1-1; D perhaps matches TRBD1 (6 bases). Germline-derived CDR1 and CDR2 are ENHRY and SYGVKD. The CDR3 spans 15 residues. Trimming pared 0 bases from V and 1 base from J, leaving 9 bases between. The CDR3 nucleotides read TGTGCCATCAGTGAGTCGACGGGACAGAACACTGAAGCTTTCTTT. Protein: CAISESTGQNTEAFF.

The chain couples TRBV19 to TRBJ2-1; D perhaps matches TRBD2 (5 bases). The CDR3 is made up of 15 amino acids. Germline loops: CDR1 LNHDA, CDR2 SQIVND (reference sequence). V was shortened by 4 bases and J by 2 bases, with 12 bases between the two germline ends. CDR3 residues: CASSTRTGAYNEQFF. In DNA form, the CDR3 reads TGTGCCAGTAGTACCAGGACCGGGGCCTACAATGAGCAGTTCTTC.

The J gene is TRBJ1-1, the V gene TRBV6-5; D not resolved. Germline V gene lookup returns CDR1 MNHEY and CDR2 SVGAGI. V was pared by 5 bases and J by 1 base, with 5 bases between. The CDR3 length is 12 residues. CDR3 sequence: CASSRQNTEAFF. In DNA, the CDR3 is TGTGCCAGCAGTCGACAGAACACTGAAGCTTTCTTT.

For the CDR3, the DNA is TGTGCCAGCAGTGAACAGGGGGCCACCCTATACTACACCTTC. Translated, it gives CASSEQGATLYYTF. The gene calls are TRBV2 and TRBJ1-2; 8 bases are a match to TRBD1. Germline loops: CDR1 SNHLY, CDR2 FYNNEI. There are 14 residues in the CDR3. With 2 bases clipped from V and 10 bases from J, the junction kept 9 bases outside the gene matches.

This clone showed up just once. Written as DNA, the CDR3 is TGTGCCGCCGGACAGTCCCACGAGCAGTACTTC. Translation gives CAAGQSHEQYF. The V call is TRBV30, the J call TRBJ2-7, with D possibly matching TRBD1 (6 bases). Per germline, CDR1 GTSNPN and CDR2 SVGIG (reference sequence). Trimming removed 8 bases from V and 5 bases from J, with 13 bases in between. The CDR3 covers 11 residues.

This chain links TRBV27 with TRBJ2-1; perhaps TRBD2 as D (6 bases). CDR1 is MNHEY, CDR2 SMNVEV, per germline (reference sequence). V was shortened by 4 bases and J by 6 bases, with 13 bases between the two germline ends. The CDR3 length is 14 residues. Here the CDR3 DNA reads TGTGCCAGCAGTTCGGGAGAAGTAGGCAATGAGCAGTTCTTC. Translated: CASSSGEVGNEQFF.

The chain has TRBV11-3 and TRBJ2-3; 7 bases line up with TRBD2. The trim removed 4 bases at V and 1 base at J, leaving 5 bases unmatched. The CDR3 has 15 residues. CDR1 is SGHNT, CDR2 YENEEA, per germline. The CDR3 DNA follows: TGTGCCAGCAGCTCAGTTGGGGGGGGCACAGATACGCAGTATTTT. This sequence encodes CASSSVGGGTDTQYF.

The J gene is TRBJ1-2, the V gene TRBV19; D ambiguous. The germline V gene has CDR1 LNHDA and CDR2 SQIVND (reference sequence). The CDR3 length is 14 residues. Trimming removed 6 bases from V and 1 base from J, with 12 bases in between. The CDR3 loop is CASSPGRINYGYTF. The CDR3 DNA reads TGTGCCAGTAGCCCGGGGAGGATTAACTATGGCTACACCTTC. Combining the CDR3 with reference TRBV19 and TRBJ1-2 gives the whole variable domain DGGITQSPKYLFRKEGQNVTLSCEQNLNHDAMYWYRQDPGQGLRLIYYSQIVNDFQKGDIAEGYSVSREKKESFPLTVTSAQKNPTAFYLCASSPGRINYGYTFGSGTRLTVV.

The gene calls are TRBV6-5 and TRBJ1-1, with TRBD1 matching 7 bases. The trim removed 10 bases at V and 8 bases at J, leaving 16 bases unmatched. Germline V gene lookup returns CDR1 MNHEY and CDR2 SVGAGI. The CDR3 spans 14 residues. The chain's CDR3 is CATFLRQGISEAFF. For the CDR3, the DNA is TGTGCCACTTTTTTACGACAGGGAATTTCCGAAGCTTTCTTT.

This chain connects TRBV3-1 (or the pseudogene TRBV3-2) to TRBJ2-3; 11 bases fit TRBD2. V shed 4 bases, J shed 4 bases, and the junction held 7 bases outside the gene matches. This CDR3 is built from 16 residues. The V gene's germline CDR1 is LGHDT and CDR2 YNNKEL (reference sequence). CDR3 in amino acids: CASSRTPGLAADTQYF. The CDR3 DNA is TGTGCCAGCAGCCGGACACCGGGACTAGCGGCAGATACGCAGTATTTT.

The CDR3 DNA follows: TGTGCCAGCAGCTTCGGGGTATTGAAGACCGGGGAGCTGTTTTTT. It codes for CASSFGVLKTGELFF. The genes are TRBV5-6 and TRBJ2-2; possible D gene TRBD2, 5 bases. The CDR3 is 15 residues long. Trimming removed 2 bases at V and 5 bases at J, with 13 bases between. Germline V gives CDR1 SGHDT, CDR2 YYEEEE.

The rearrangement joins TRBV11-3 to TRBJ2-2; 10 bases are a match to TRBD2. Germline CDR1 reads SGHNT; CDR2 reads YENEEA. The CDR3 is 16 residues long. V lost 1 base, J lost 5 bases, and 4 bases stayed unmatched. The CDR3 reads CASSLGLAGATGELFF. The CDR3 DNA sequence: TGTGCCAGCAGCTTAGGGCTAGCGGGGGCGACCGGGGAGCTGTTTTTT.

The chain has TRBV5-1 and TRBJ2-3; D is ambiguous. Per germline, CDR1 SGHRS and CDR2 YFSETQ. V shed 5 bases and J shed 0 bases, with 13 bases lying between them. The CDR3 covers 15 residues. Here the CDR3 reads CASSSVSPSTDTQYF. CDR3 sequence (DNA): TGCGCCAGCAGTTCTGTTTCCCCGAGCACAGATACGCAGTATTTT.

This sequence joins TRBV18 and TRBJ1-4; TRBD1 matches 8 bases. V lost 3 bases to trimming and J lost 0 bases; unmatched junction nucleotides: 9. This CDR3 comprises 18 residues. Per germline, CDR1 KGHSH and CDR2 LQKENI. The DNA of the CDR3 is TGTGCCAGCTCACCCCTAGTCCCGGGACAGGCAACTAATGAAAAACTGTTTTTT. Translation gives CASSPLVPGQATNEKLFF.

The chain is built from TRBV10-1 and TRBJ2-1, with 9 bases that match TRBD2. The CDR3 consists of 15 residues. Germline trimming cut 6 bases from V and 6 bases from J; bases unmatched to any gene: 9. CDR1 is WNHNN and CDR2 is SYGVQD in the germline V gene (reference sequence). The CDR3 loop reads CASRKIAGASNEQFF. CDR3 in DNA: TGCGCCAGCAGGAAAATAGCGGGAGCGAGCAATGAGCAGTTCTTC.

The chain recombines TRBV11-2 with TRBJ2-3; a possible D gene is TRBD2 (6 bases). V was pared by 2 bases and J by 4 bases, with 13 bases between. This CDR3 contains 15 residues. The germline gives CDR1 SGHAT, CDR2 FQNNGV. Here the CDR3 DNA reads TGTGCCAGCAGCTTAACCGGGAGAGGGTCAGATACGCAGTATTTT. Its translation: CASSLTGRGSDTQYF. The entire variable domain, with the rest obtained from reference TRBV11-2 and TRBJ2-3, is as follows: EAGVAQSPRYKIIEKRQSVAFWCNPISGHATLYWYQQILGQGPKLLIQFQNNGVVDDSQLPKDRFSAERLKGVDSTLKIQPAKLEDSAVYLCASSLTGRGSDTQYFGPGTRLTVL.

The V gene is TRBV19, the J gene TRBJ1-2; D is possibly TRBD1 (6 bases). Trimming cost V 5 bases and J 2 bases, with 18 bases left between them. Germline CDR1 and CDR2: LNHDA and SQIVND (reference sequence). The CDR3 totals 16 residues. CDR3 in DNA: TGTGCCAGTAGTCCCGGTACGGGGGGCGGAAACTATGGCTACACCTTC. It codes for CASSPGTGGGNYGYTF.

This chain links TRBV30 with TRBJ1-3; 7 bases are a match to TRBD1. Germline V CDR1 and CDR2: GTSNPN, SVGIG (reference sequence). The CDR3 covers 15 residues. Germline trimming cut 0 bases from V and 5 bases from J; bases unmatched to any gene: 7. The CDR3 protein is CAWSVPDRDRNTIYF. The CDR3 DNA reads TGTGCCTGGAGTGTACCCGACAGGGATCGAAACACCATATATTTT.

V is TRBV18 and J is TRBJ2-7; TRBD2 is a possible D gene (6 bases). This CDR3 spans 12 amino acids. CDR1 and CDR2 (germline): KGHSH, LQKENI. V was pared by 5 bases and J by 6 bases, with 11 bases between. CDR3 sequence (DNA): TGTGCCAGCTCATCCTACGGGAGCGAGCAGTACTTC. It is translated as CASSSYGSEQYF.

The rearrangement uses TRBV12-5 and TRBJ2-1; TRBD2 matches 7 bases. CDR1 is LGHNT and CDR2 is FRNRAP in the germline V gene. The V and J ends lost 5 bases and 8 bases, in that order; junction bases with no gene match: 21. The CDR3 extends over 18 amino acids. CDR3 loop: CASGLYGGNSYKSDEQFF. In DNA form, the CDR3 reads TGTGCTAGTGGTCTCTACGGGGGGAACAGCTATAAGTCTGATGAGCAGTTCTTC.

The gene calls are TRBV5-1 and TRBJ1-1; 8 bases are a match to TRBD1. Germline loops: CDR1 SGHRS, CDR2 YFSETQ. This CDR3 spans 15 amino acids. V lost 2 bases and J lost 7; bases outside the gene matches: 10. The CDR3 loop reads CASSFPGQARREAFF. The CDR3 DNA reads TGCGCCAGCAGCTTCCCGGGACAGGCTAGGCGTGAAGCTTTCTTT.